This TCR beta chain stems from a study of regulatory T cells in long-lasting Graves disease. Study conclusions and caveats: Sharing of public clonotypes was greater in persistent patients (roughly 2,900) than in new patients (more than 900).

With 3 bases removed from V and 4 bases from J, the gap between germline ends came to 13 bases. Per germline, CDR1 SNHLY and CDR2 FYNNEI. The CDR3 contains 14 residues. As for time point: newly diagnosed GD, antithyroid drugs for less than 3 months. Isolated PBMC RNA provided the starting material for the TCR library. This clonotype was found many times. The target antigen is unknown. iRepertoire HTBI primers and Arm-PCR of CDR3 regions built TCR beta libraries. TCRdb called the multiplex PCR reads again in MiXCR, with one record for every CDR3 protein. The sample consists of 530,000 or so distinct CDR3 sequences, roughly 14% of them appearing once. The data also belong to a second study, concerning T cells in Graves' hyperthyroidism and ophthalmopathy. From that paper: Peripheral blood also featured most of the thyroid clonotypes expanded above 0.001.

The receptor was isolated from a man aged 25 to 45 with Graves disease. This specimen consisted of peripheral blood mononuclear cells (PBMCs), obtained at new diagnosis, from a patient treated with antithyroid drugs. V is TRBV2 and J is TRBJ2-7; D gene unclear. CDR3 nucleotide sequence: TGTGCCAGCAGTGATCCCCGCCTGGCGTACGAGCAGTACTTC. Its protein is CASSDPRLAYEQYF.